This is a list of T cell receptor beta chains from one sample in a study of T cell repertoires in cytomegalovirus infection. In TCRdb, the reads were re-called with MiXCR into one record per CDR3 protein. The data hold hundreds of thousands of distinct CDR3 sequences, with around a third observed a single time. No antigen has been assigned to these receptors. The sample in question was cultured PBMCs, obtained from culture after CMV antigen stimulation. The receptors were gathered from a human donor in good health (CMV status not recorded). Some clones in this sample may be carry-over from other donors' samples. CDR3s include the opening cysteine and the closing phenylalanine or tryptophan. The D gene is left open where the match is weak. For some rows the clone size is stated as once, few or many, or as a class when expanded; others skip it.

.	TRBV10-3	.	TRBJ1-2	CAISESQGGYTF	TGTGCCATCAGTGAGTCGCAGGGTGGCTACACCTTC
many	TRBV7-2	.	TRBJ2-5	CASSRQNQETQYF	TGTGCCAGCAGCCGACAAAACCAAGAGACCCAGTACTTC
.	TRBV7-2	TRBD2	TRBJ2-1	CASSLIAGAAEQFF	TGTGCCAGCAGCCTAATAGCGGGAGCAGCTGAGCAGTTCTTC
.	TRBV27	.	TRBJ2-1	CASSYRRNNEQFF	TGTGCCAGCAGTTACCGACGGAACAATGAGCAGTTCTTC
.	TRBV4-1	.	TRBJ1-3	CASSQGTVAGNTIYF	TGCGCCAGCAGCCAAGGGACAGTCGCTGGAAACACCATATATTTT
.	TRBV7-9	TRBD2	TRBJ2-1	CASSFIAGGVSEQFF	TGTGCCAGCAGCTTCATAGCGGGAGGAGTATCTGAGCAGTTCTTC
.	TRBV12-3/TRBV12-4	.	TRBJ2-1	CASRPSASSYNEQFF	TGTGCCAGCAGGCCTAGCGCCAGCTCCTACAATGAGCAGTTCTTC
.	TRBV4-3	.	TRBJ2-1	CASSQAAPRGNEQFF	TGCGCCAGCAGCCAAGCAGCCCCCCGGGGCAATGAGCAGTTCTTC
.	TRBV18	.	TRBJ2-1	CASSPLIQGYEQFF	TGTGCCAGCTCACCACTGATCCAGGGCTATGAGCAGTTCTTC
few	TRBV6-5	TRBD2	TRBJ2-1	CASSYELAGYNEQFF	TGTGCCAGCAGTTACGAACTAGCGGGCTACAATGAGCAGTTCTTC
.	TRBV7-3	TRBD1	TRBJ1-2	CASSLTGQGVDGYTF	TGTGCCAGCAGCTTAACGGGACAGGGGGTAGATGGCTACACCTTC
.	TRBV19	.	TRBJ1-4	CASSMFGTNEKLFF	TGTGCCAGTAGTATGTTCGGAACTAATGAAAAACTGTTTTTT
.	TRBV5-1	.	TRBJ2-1	CASSLEGIGNEQFF	TGCGCCAGCAGCTTGGAAGGTATCGGCAATGAGCAGTTCTTC
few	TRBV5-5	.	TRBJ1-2	CASSSQEAVYGYTF	TGTGCCAGCAGTAGCCAAGAGGCGGTCTATGGCTACACCTTC
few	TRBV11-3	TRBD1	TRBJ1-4	CASSLGQRGTNEKLFF	TGTGCCAGCAGCTTGGGACAGCGGGGGACTAATGAAAAACTGTTTTTT
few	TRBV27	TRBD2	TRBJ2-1	CASSLTRELYNEQFF	TGTGCCAGCAGTTTAACGCGGGAGCTCTACAATGAGCAGTTCTTC
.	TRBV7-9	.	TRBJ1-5	CASSFGGRLDTNQPQHF	TGTGCCAGCAGCTTTGGAGGGCGCTTGGATACCAATCAGCCCCAGCATTTT
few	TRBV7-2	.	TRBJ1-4	CASSQGRVGEKLFF	TGTGCCAGCAGCCAAGGCAGGGTTGGTGAAAAACTGTTTTTT
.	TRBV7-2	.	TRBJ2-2	CASSPDYGELFF	TGTGCCAGCAGCCCAGACTACGGGGAGCTGTTTTTT
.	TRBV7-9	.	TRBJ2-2	CASSPAGALNTGELFF	TGTGCCAGCAGCCCCGCAGGGGCCCTCAACACCGGGGAGCTGTTTTTT
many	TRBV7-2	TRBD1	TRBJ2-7	CASRLTGVSSYEQYF	TGTGCCAGCAGACTTACAGGGGTTAGCTCCTACGAGCAGTACTTC
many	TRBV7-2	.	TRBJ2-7	CASSFLAAQGYEQYF	TGTGCCAGCAGCTTCCTAGCGGCCCAGGGGTACGAGCAGTACTTC
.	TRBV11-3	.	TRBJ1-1	CASSSRTQTNTEAFF	TGTGCCAGCAGCTCGCGGACACAAACGAACACTGAAGCTTTCTTT
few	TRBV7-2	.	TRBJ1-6	CASSSYRNSPLHF	TGTGCCAGCAGCTCATACAGGAATTCACCCCTCCACTTT
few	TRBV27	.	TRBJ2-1	CASRRGGSRVYNEQFF	TGTGCCAGCAGACGTGGTGGCAGTCGAGTGTACAATGAGCAGTTCTTC
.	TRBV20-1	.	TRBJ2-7	CSATVIKEQYF	TGCAGTGCCACAGTTATTAAGGAGCAGTACTTC
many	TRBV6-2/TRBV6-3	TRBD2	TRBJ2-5	CASSPGLADQETQYF	TGTGCCAGCAGTCCCGGACTAGCGGACCAAGAGACCCAGTACTTC
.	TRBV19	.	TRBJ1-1	CASSIDGNTEAFF	TGTGCCAGTAGTATAGACGGGAACACTGAAGCTTTCTTT
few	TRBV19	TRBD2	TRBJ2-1	CASSIFGGLGGRVTDEQFF	TGTGCCAGTAGTATTTTCGGGGGCTTGGGCGGGAGGGTTACAGATGAGCAGTTCTTC
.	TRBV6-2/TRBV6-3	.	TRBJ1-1	CASSPAAGNTEAFF	TGTGCCAGCAGTCCCGCGGCAGGGAACACTGAAGCTTTCTTT
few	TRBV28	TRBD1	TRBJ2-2	CASSSTRQGSNTGELFF	TGTGCCAGCAGTTCAACCCGACAGGGGTCGAACACCGGGGAGCTGTTTTTT
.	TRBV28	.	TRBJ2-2	CASSTRGIGELFF	TGTGCCAGCAGTACCAGGGGTATCGGGGAGCTGTTTTTT
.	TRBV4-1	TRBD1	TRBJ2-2	CASRSDRGRTGELFF	TGCGCCAGTCGGTCGGACAGGGGTCGCACCGGGGAGCTGTTTTTT
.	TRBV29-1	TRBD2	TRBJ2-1	CSVDLSGRALGEQFF	TGCAGCGTTGACCTTAGCGGGAGGGCCCTAGGCGAGCAGTTCTTC
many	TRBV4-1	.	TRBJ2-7	CASSRQLVYEQYF	TGCGCCAGCAGCCGCCAACTAGTCTACGAGCAGTACTTC
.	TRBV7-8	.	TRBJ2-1	CASSLWGSGTTYNEQFF	TGTGCCAGCAGCTTATGGGGTAGCGGAACCACCTACAATGAGCAGTTCTTC
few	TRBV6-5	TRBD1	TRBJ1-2	CASSYSTGYGYTF	TGTGCCAGCAGTTACTCGACAGGGTATGGCTACACCTTC
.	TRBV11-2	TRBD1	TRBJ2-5	CASSPPGTGEETQYF	TGTGCCAGCAGCCCCCCCGGGACAGGGGAAGAGACCCAGTACTTC
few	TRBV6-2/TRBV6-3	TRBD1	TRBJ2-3	CASRRRQGDTDTQYF	TGTGCCAGCAGGCGAAGACAGGGCGACACAGATACGCAGTATTTT
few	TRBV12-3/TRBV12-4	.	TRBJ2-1	CASSLDLSDSGYNEQFF	TGTGCCAGCAGTTTAGACCTGAGTGATTCGGGGTACAATGAGCAGTTCTTC
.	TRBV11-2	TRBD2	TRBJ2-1	CASSLDRGTSDVYEQFF	TGTGCCAGCAGCTTAGATCGGGGGACTAGCGATGTCTATGAGCAGTTCTTC
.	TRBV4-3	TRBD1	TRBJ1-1	CASSPPGQVNTEAFF	TGCGCCAGCAGCCCTCCGGGACAGGTGAACACTGAAGCTTTCTTT
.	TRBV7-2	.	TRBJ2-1	CASSIRRGSDEQFF	TGTGCCAGCAGCATCAGGAGGGGGAGTGATGAGCAGTTCTTC
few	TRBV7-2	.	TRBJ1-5	CASSSRGGNQPQHF	TGTGCCAGCTCCTCCCGGGGGGGTAATCAGCCCCAGCATTTT